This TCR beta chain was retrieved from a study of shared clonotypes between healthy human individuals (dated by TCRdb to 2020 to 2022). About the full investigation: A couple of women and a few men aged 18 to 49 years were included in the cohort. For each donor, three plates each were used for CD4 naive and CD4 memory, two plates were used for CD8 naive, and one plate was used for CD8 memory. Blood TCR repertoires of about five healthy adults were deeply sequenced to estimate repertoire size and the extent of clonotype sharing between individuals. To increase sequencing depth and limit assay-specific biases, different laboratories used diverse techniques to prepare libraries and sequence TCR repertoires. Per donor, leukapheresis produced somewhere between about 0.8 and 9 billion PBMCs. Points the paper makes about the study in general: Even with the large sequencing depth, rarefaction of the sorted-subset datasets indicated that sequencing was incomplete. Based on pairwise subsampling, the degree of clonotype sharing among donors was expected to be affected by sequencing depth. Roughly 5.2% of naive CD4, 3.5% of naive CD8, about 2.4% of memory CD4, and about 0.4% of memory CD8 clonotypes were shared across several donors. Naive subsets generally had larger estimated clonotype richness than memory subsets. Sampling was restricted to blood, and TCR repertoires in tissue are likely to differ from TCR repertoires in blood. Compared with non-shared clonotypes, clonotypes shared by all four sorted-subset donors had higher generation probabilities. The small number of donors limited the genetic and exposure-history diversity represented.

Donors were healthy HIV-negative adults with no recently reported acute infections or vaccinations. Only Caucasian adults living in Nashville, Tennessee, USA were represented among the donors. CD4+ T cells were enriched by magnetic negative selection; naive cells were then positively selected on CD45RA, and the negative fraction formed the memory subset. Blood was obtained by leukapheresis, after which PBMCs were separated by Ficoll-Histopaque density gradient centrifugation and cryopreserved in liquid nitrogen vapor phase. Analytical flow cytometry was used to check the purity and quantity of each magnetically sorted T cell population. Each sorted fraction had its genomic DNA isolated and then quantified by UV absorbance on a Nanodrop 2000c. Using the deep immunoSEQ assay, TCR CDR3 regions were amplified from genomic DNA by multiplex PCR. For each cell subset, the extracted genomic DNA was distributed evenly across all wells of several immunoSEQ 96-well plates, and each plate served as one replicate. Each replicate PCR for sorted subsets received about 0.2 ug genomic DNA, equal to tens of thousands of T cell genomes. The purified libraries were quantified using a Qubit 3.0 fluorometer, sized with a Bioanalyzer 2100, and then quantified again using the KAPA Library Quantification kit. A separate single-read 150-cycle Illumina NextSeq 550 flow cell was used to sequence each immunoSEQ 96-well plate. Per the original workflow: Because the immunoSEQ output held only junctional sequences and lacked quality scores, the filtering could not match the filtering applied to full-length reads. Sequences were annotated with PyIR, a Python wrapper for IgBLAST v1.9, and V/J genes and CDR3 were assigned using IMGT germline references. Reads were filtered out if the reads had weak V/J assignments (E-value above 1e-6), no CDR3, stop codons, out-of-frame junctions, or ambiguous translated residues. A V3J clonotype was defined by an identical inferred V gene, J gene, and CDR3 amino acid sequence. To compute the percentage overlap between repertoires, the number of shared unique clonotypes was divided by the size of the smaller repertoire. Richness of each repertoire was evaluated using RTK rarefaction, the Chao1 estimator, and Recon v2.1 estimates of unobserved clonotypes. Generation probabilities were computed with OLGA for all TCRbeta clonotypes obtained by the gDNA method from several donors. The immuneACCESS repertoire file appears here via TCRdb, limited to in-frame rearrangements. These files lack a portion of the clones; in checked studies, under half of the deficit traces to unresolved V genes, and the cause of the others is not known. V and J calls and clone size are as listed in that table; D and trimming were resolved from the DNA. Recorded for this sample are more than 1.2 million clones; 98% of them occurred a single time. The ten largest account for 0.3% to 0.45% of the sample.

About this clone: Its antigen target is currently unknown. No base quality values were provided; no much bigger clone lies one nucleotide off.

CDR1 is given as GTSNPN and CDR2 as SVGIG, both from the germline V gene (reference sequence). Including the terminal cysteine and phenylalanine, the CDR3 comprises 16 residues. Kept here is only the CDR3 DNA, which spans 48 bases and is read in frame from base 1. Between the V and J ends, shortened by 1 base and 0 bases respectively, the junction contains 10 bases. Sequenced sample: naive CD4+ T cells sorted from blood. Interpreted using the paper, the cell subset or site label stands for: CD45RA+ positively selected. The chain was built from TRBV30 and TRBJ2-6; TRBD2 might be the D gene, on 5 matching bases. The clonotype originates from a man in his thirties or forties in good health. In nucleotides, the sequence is TGTGCCTGGAGTGCTGGGAGTGGCTCTGGGGCCAACGTCCTGACTTTC. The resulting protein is CAWSAGSGSGANVLTF. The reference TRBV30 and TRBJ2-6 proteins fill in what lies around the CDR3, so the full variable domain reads SQTIHQWPATLVQPVGSPLSLECTVEGTSNPNLYWYRQAAGRGLQLLFYSVGIGQISSEVPQNLSASRPQDRQFILSSKKLLLSDSGFYLCAWSAGSGSGANVLTFGAGSRLTVL.